Presented here are 25 T cell receptor beta chains from one specimen sequenced in a study of OX40 agonist ivuxolimab in advanced cancers. The table came from immunoSEQ multiplex PCR; TCRdb's copy has only in-frame clones and leaves some out. This table holds under 80,000 clones, over 75% found once. The sample here was CD4+ or CD8+ T cells sorted from blood, taken in a trial of the OX40 agonist ivuxolimab. These receptors all come from an adult with an advanced solid tumor such as melanoma, head and neck, liver or kidney cancer.

A few counts support this clone. The chain combines TRBV6-6 with TRBJ2-2; no definite D call. Germline assignment: CDR1 MNHNY and CDR2 SVGAGI (reference sequence). The CDR3 runs to 12 residues. V lost 0 bases and J 6 bases, leaving 2 bases between the germline ends. The CDR3 sequence is CASSYSPGELFF. CDR3 nucleotide sequence: TGTGCCAGCAGTTACTCTCCCGGGGAGCTGTTTTTT.

The J gene is TRBJ1-1, the V gene TRBV13, with D possibly matching TRBD1 (5 bases). CDR1 is PRHDT, CDR2 FYEKMQ, per germline (reference sequence). The CDR3 sequence is 14 residues long. Trimming removed 5 bases from V and 7 bases from J, with 17 bases in between. The CDR3 nucleotides are TGTGCCAGCAGCCTCCCCCGAAGGGGTGGTGAAGCTTTCTTT. Protein sequence: CASSLPRRGGEAFF. Full variable domain (rest looked up from reference TRBV13 and TRBJ1-1): AAGVIQSPRHLIKEKRETATLKCYPIPRHDTVYWYQQGPGQDPQFLISFYEKMQSDKGSIPDRFSAQQFSDYHSELNMSSLELGDSALYFCASSLPRRGGEAFFGQGTRLTVV.

The chain joins TRBV19 to TRBJ2-7; TRBD1 matches at 9 bases. This CDR3 is 12 amino acids long. V dropped 4 bases and J dropped 5; count of bases not matched to a gene: 0. Germline loops: CDR1 LNHDA, CDR2 SQIVND (reference sequence). CDR3 sequence (DNA): TGTGCCAGTAGTAGGACAGGGGACGAGCAGTACTTC. Its translation: CASSRTGDEQYF.

V gene TRBV5-1 combines with J gene TRBJ1-1, with D possibly TRBD1 on 6 matching bases. The CDR3 runs to 15 residues. Germline V gene sequence: CDR1 SGHRS, CDR2 YFSETQ. The V gene lost 2 bases and the J gene lost 0 bases, with 11 bases spanning the gap. The CDR3: CASSFLGAMNTEAFF. In DNA, the CDR3 is TGCGCCAGCAGCTTTCTGGGGGCCATGAACACTGAAGCTTTCTTT.

This clone was seen a single time. Other DNA sequences of this sample code for an identical CDR3. The chain employs TRBV18 and TRBJ1-5, with 7 bases identical to TRBD1. Unmatched junction bases numbered 12, after V lost 4 bases and J lost 6 bases. The CDR3 has 16 amino acids. Germline loops: CDR1 KGHSH, CDR2 LQKENI. CDR3 amino acids: CASSRNRGEEGQPQHF. For the CDR3, the DNA is TGTGCCAGCTCACGCAACAGGGGCGAGGAAGGTCAGCCCCAGCATTTT. Variable domain in full (rest from reference TRBV18 and TRBJ1-5): NAGVMQNPRHLVRRRGQEARLRCSPMKGHSHVYWYRQLPEEGLKFMVYLQKENIIDESGMPKERFSAEFPKEGPSILRIQQVVRGDSAAYFCASSRNRGEEGQPQHFGDGTRLSIL.

The V call is TRBV5-1, the J call TRBJ1-2; D is possibly TRBD1 (6 bases). V lost 3 bases and J 7 bases, leaving 16 bases between the germline ends. The CDR3 runs 14 residues. Looked up from germline, CDR1 is SGHRS and CDR2 is YFSETQ. This chain's CDR3 is CASSSQQGTSGYTF. CDR3 DNA: TGCGCCAGCAGCTCTCAACAGGGAACCTCTGGCTACACCTTC.

The chain joins TRBV7-2 to TRBJ2-7; D gene ambiguous. Germline CDR1 reads SGHTA; CDR2 reads FQGNSA. This CDR3 has 14 amino acids. Trimming took 0 bases from V and 4 from J, leaving 10 bases between them. In DNA, the CDR3 is TGTGCCAGCAGCTTAGCAGGGATTGGTTACGAGCAGTACTTC. Its protein is CASSLAGIGYEQYF.

In regard to this clone: At one end, the junction sequence differs from germline, possibly due to a read error. As DNA, the CDR3 is TGTGCCAGCAGCAGCTCCCTCTACGGACACCTCTTC. Translating gives CASSSSLYGHLF. This chain joins TRBV28 and TRBJ1-2; possible D gene TRBD1, 5 bases. Germline V gene lookup returns CDR1 MDHEN and CDR2 SYDVKM. The CDR3 extends over 12 amino acids.

V and J are TRBV10-3 and TRBJ1-5, with D perhaps TRBD1 (5 bases). CDR1 is ENHRY and CDR2 is SYGVKD in the germline V gene. Trimming took 0 bases from V and 12 from J, leaving 9 bases between them. The CDR3 spans 12 residues. Here the CDR3 reads CAISESQGFQHF. DNA of the CDR3: TGTGCCATCAGTGAGTCCCAGGGTTTCCAGCATTTT.

This chain uses TRBV10-3 with TRBJ1-1; 7 bases align to TRBD1. CDR1 is ENHRY and CDR2 is SYGVKD in the germline V gene. J was trimmed by 4 bases and V by 5 bases; bases with no gene match: 4. This CDR3 region has 13 residues. The chain's CDR3 is CAISPTGATEAFF. The CDR3 DNA reads as TGTGCCATCAGTCCAACAGGGGCCACTGAAGCTTTCTTT.

The chain links TRBV28 to TRBJ2-1; D gene uncertain. V dropped 2 bases and J dropped 7 bases, with 6 bases sitting between them. Germline V lookup: CDR1 MDHEN, CDR2 SYDVKM. The CDR3 extends over 12 amino acids. The CDR3 DNA sequence: TGTGCCAGCAGTTTAAGGCCTAATGAGCAGTTCTTC. Its protein product is CASSLRPNEQFF.

The J gene is TRBJ1-4, the V gene TRBV6-1; tentative D call: TRBD1 (5 bases). V was clipped by 5 bases and J by 8 bases, with 18 bases between them. CDR3 size: 15 residues. The germline CDR1 and CDR2 sequences are MNHNS and SASEGT. The CDR3 loop is CASSQLWGSREKLFF. The CDR3 DNA reads TGTGCCAGCAGTCAGTTATGGGGCTCTCGGGAAAAACTGTTTTTT.

This rearrangement joins TRBV30 to TRBJ1-1, with a weak D call TRBD1 (5 bases). V lost 3 bases and J 0 bases, leaving 14 bases between the germline ends. The CDR3 totals 15 residues. From germline, CDR1 is GTSNPN and CDR2 SVGIG (reference sequence). The CDR3 region is CAWSPPGYMNTEAFF. The CDR3 coding sequence is TGTGCCTGGAGCCCTCCAGGGTACATGAACACTGAAGCTTTCTTT.

This chain connects TRBV30 to TRBJ1-6, with D hard to call. CDR3 size: 15 residues. With 5 bases removed from V and 0 bases from J, the gap between germline ends came to 11 bases. CDR1 and CDR2 (germline): GTSNPN, SVGIG (reference sequence). The CDR3 nucleotides read TGTGCCTGGGCCCCGGGGAGCTCCTATAATTCACCCCTCCACTTT. Protein: CAWAPGSSYNSPLHF.

The chain employs TRBV28 and TRBJ2-3; 7 nucleotides align to TRBD2. Germline values: CDR1 MDHEN, CDR2 SYDVKM. The CDR3 runs 15 residues. Losses at the gene ends were 4 bases for V and 0 bases for J; bases not matched to a gene: 4. CDR3 in DNA: TGTGCCAGCAGTTCAGCTAGCGGTAGCACAGATACGCAGTATTTT. Its protein product is CASSSASGSTDTQYF.

This rearrangement joins TRBV4-3 to TRBJ2-5; 14 nucleotides line up with TRBD2. This CDR3 is 18 amino acids long. Germline trimming cut 0 bases from V and 4 bases from J; bases unmatched to any gene: 7. Germline V gives CDR1 LGHNA, CDR2 YSLEER. The CDR3 region has the DNA TGCGCCAGCAGCCAAGAGGGGACTAGCGGGAGTCTAGGAGAGACCCAGTACTTC. Translation gives CASSQEGTSGSLGETQYF.

The CDR3 DNA reads as TGTGCCACCAGCAGACAGAGCTCTGGGGCCAACGTCCTGACTTTC. Encoded protein: CATSRQSSGANVLTF. The chain carries TRBV15 and TRBJ2-6; D gene unclear. V lost 2 bases and J 0 bases, leaving 5 bases between the germline ends. The length of the CDR3 is 15 residues. From germline, CDR1 is LNHNV and CDR2 YYDKDF (reference sequence). The variable domain in full, with the rest retrieved from reference TRBV15 and TRBJ2-6, is DAMVIQNPRYQVTQFGKPVTLSCSQTLNHNVMYWYQQKSSQAPKLLFHYYDKDFNNEADTPDNFQSRRPNTSFCFLDIRSPGLGDTAMYLCATSRQSSGANVLTFGAGSRLTVL.

The genes are TRBV7-6 and TRBJ2-2; 8 bases agree with TRBD2. The CDR3 sequence is 15 residues long. J lost 3 bases, V lost 1 base, and 1 base had no gene match. Germline V CDR1 and CDR2: SGHVS, FNYEAQ. This CDR3 reads CASSLVLADTGELFF. The CDR3, as DNA: TGTGCCAGCAGCTTAGTACTAGCGGACACCGGGGAGCTGTTTTTT.

The chain uses TRBV29-1 and TRBJ2-6; no reliable D call. This CDR3 comprises 13 residues. Germline V gene sequence: CDR1 SQVTM, CDR2 ANQGSEA. The V gene lost 5 bases and the J gene lost 4 bases, with 9 bases spanning the gap. The CDR3 DNA reads TGCAGCGTTTCCGTGTCGGGGGCCAACGTCCTGACTTTC. It specifies CSVSVSGANVLTF. The full variable domain, completed using reference TRBV29-1 and TRBJ2-6, is SAVISQKPSRDICQRGTSLTIQCQVDSQVTMMFWYRQQPGQSLTLIATANQGSEATYESGFVIDKFPISRPNLTFSTLTVSNMSPEDSSIYLCSVSVSGANVLTFGAGSRLTVL.

The V and J genes are TRBV18 and TRBJ2-3, with D maybe TRBD1 (6 bases). CDR3 length equals 15 residues. Germline lookup yields CDR1 KGHSH and CDR2 LQKENI. Trimming stripped 6 bases from V and 1 base from J, with 14 bases between. In DNA, the CDR3 is TGTGCCAGCTCTCTAAACAGGGACCGCACAGATACGCAGTATTTT. This encodes CASSLNRDRTDTQYF.

The count of this clone is one. The chain links TRBV4-3 to TRBJ2-3; 11 bases fit TRBD1. The germline V gene encodes CDR1 LGHNA and CDR2 YSLEER. Germline trimming cut 1 base from V and 2 bases from J; bases unmatched to any gene: 2. The CDR3 contains 16 residues. The DNA for the CDR3 is TGCGCCAGCAGCCAAGGGACAGGGGGCAACACAGATACGCAGTATTTT. Its protein is CASSQGTGGNTDTQYF.

This sequence joins TRBV5-1 and TRBJ1-1; D possibly corresponds to TRBD1 (6 bases). V was trimmed by 0 bases and J by 1 base, leaving 13 bases between them. This CDR3 spans 16 amino acids. Per the germline V gene, CDR1 is SGHRS and CDR2 is YFSETQ. The CDR3 protein is CASSLDRVRENTEAFF. The CDR3 nucleotides are TGCGCCAGCAGCTTGGACAGGGTAAGGGAGAACACTGAAGCTTTCTTT.

The V call is TRBV5-4, the J call TRBJ2-2; the match to TRBD2 covers 9 bases. V lost 4 bases to trimming and J lost 2 bases; unmatched junction nucleotides: 3. Germline V gene sequence: CDR1 SGHNT, CDR2 YYREEE (reference sequence). The CDR3 runs 15 residues. CDR3 DNA sequence: TGTGCCAGCAGCCAAGCGGGGGGTAACACCGGGGAGCTGTTTTTT. Translated, it gives CASSQAGGNTGELFF.

The genes are TRBV7-2 and TRBJ1-3; D might be TRBD1 (5 bases). CDR1 and CDR2 from the germline V gene are SGHTA and FQGNSA. V was trimmed by 6 bases and J by 2 bases, leaving 14 bases between them. This CDR3 spans 15 amino acids. CDR3 in DNA: TGTGCCAGCAGACCTGATAGGGGCCCTGGAAACACCATATATTTT. It yields the protein CASRPDRGPGNTIYF.

V is TRBV7-3 and J is TRBJ2-2; TRBD2 is a possible D gene (5 bases). The CDR3 length is 14 residues. With 5 bases removed from V and 1 base from J, the gap between germline ends came to 8 bases. Germline-derived CDR1 and CDR2 are SGHTA and FQGTGA. The CDR3 spells CASSLGLNTGELFF. CDR3 nucleotide sequence: TGTGCCAGCAGCCTTGGACTGAACACCGGGGAGCTGTTTTTT.